This T cell receptor beta chain is drawn from a study of Tregs in tolerant kidney transplant recipients. Concerning this clone itself: Its specificity is not known.

CD4+CD25+CD127- Tregs, CD4+CD25- non-Tregs, CD4 and CD8 cells were sorted. The CDR3 runs 16 residues. V dropped 2 bases and J dropped 0 bases, with 8 bases sitting between them. Germline CDR1 MGHRA, CDR2 YSYEKL. Study-wide findings and caveats: Biological reproducibility was not directly addressed in this study. Few patients were studied, so findings need validation in larger groups.

Using immunoSEQ multiplex PCR, the repertoire was profiled, and TCRdb retains in-frame clones only, with some absent. The top ten hold roughly 5% of the sample, which has around 52,000 clones, over 70% seen once. The origin of this receptor is a human donor in good health. The chain is built from TRBV4-1 and TRBJ2-6, with D uncertain. Sequenced input: CD4+ T cells from blood. In DNA form, the CDR3 reads TGCGCCAGCAGCCAAAATCAGGCCTCTGGGGCCAACGTCCTGACTTTC. This encodes CASSQNQASGANVLTF.